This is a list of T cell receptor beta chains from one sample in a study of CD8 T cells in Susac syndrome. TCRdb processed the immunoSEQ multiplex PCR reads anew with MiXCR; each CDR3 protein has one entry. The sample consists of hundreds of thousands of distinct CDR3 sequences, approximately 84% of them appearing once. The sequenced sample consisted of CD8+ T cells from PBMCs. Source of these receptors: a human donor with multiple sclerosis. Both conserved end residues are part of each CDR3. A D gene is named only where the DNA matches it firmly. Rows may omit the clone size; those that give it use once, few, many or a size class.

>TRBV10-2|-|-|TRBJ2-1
TGCGCCAGCAGTTCAGAAAGGATACATGGGGATGAGCAGTTCTTC
CASSSERIHGDEQFF
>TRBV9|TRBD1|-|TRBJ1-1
TGTGCCAGCAAAGGACAGGGGAGGACTTTCTTT
CASKGQGRTFF
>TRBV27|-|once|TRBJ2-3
TGTGCCAGCACCAGCACAGATACGCAGTATTTT
CASTSTDTQYF
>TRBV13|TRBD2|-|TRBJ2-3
TGTGCCAGCGCCAGCCTACTAGCGGGAAATGTGACGCAGTATTTT
CASASLLAGNVTQYF
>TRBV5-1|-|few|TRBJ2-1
TGCGCCAGCAGGTTGGGAAGCGAGCAGTTCTTC
CASRLGSEQFF
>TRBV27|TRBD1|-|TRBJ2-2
TGTGCCAGCAGTACAGGACAGGGGATGCACACCGGGGAGCTGTTTTTT
CASSTGQGMHTGELFF
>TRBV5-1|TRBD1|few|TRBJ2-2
TGCGCCAGCAGCTGGACAGGGGGCGCGGGGGAGCTGTTTTTT
CASSWTGGAGELFF
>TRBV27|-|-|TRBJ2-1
TGTGCCAGCTGTGGAGCGGGTAATGAGCAGTTCTTC
CASCGAGNEQFF
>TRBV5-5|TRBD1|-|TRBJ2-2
TGTGCCAGCAGCTTGGGACAGGGAGAAACCGGGGAGCTGTTTTTT
CASSLGQGETGELFF
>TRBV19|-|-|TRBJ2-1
TGTGCCAGTAGTATGGGTAGGGTTCGCTACAATGAGCAGTTCTTC
CASSMGRVRYNEQFF
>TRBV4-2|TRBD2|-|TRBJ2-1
TGTGCCAGCAGCCAACCGTTCAGGACTAGCGGGAGGGGTCGTGAGCAGTTCTTC
CASSQPFRTSGRGREQFF
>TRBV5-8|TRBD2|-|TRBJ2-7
TGTGCCAGCAGCTTAGGACGCGGGAGCCCGCGGGAGCAGTACTTC
CASSLGRGSPREQYF
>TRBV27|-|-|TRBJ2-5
TGTGCCGTCTCACGGGGTTTCGAGGGGGAGACCCAGTACTTC
CAVSRGFEGETQYF
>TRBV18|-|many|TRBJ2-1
TGTGCCAGCAGCCCCGGCAATGAGCAGTTCTTC
CASSPGNEQFF
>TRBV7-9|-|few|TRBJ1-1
TGTGCCAGCAGCTTGGGCGGAGAAGCTTTCTTT
CASSLGGEAFF
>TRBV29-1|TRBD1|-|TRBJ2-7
TGCAGCGTTGAGCTGGCGGGGACAGGGGGCTACGAGCAGTACTTC
CSVELAGTGGYEQYF
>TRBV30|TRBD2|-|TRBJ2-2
TGTGCCTGGACTAGAGCGGGAGTGCCCACCGGGGAGCTGTTTTTT
CAWTRAGVPTGELFF
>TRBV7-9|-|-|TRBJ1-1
TGTGCCAGCAGCTTAGGTCTATGGGACATGAACACTGAAGCTTTCTTT
CASSLGLWDMNTEAFF
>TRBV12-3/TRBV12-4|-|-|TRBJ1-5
TGTGCCAGCAGGACGGGGGATCAGCCCCAGCATTTT
CASRTGDQPQHF
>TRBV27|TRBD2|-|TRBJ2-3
TGTGCCAGCAGTGTCTTAGCGGGAGGATCAGATACGCAGTATTTT
CASSVLAGGSDTQYF
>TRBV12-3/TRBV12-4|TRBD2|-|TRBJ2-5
TGTGCCAGCAGACCCACCCACGGACTAGCGGAAGAGACCCAGTACTTC
CASRPTHGLAEETQYF
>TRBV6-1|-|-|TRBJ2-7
TGTGCCAGCAGCTATGGTAGGGGCGAGCAGTACTTC
CASSYGRGEQYF
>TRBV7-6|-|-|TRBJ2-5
TGTGCCAGCAGCTTATTACGGATCCAAGAGACCCAGTACTTC
CASSLLRIQETQYF
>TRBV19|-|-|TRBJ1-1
TGTGCCAGTAGTATCGGGCAGGGTAACACTGAAGCTTTCTTT
CASSIGQGNTEAFF
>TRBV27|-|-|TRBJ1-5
TGTGCCAGCGGTATTAATCAGCCCCAGCATTTT
CASGINQPQHF
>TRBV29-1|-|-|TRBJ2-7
TGCAGCGTTGAACTCCAGACGTCCTACGAGCAGTACTTC
CSVELQTSYEQYF
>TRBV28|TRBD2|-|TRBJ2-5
TGTACCAGCAGTCTCCCAGCGGGAGGGGCCGTCGAGACCCAGTACTTC
CTSSLPAGGAVETQYF
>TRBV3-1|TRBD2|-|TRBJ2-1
TGTGCCAGCAGCCCAGCGGGAGGAGATGAGCAGTTCTTC
CASSPAGGDEQFF
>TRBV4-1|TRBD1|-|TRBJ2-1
TGCGCCAGCTCCCCGGACAGGGGGCCAAATGAGCAGTTCTTC
CASSPDRGPNEQFF
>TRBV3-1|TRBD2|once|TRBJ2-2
TGTGCCAGCAGCCGGACTAGCAGGACCGGGGAGCTGTTTTTT
CASSRTSRTGELFF
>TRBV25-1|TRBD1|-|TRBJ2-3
TGTGCCAGCAGCCCGGGACAGGGTCCGGATACGCAGTATTTT
CASSPGQGPDTQYF
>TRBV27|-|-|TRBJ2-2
TGTGCCAGCAGTGCCCGGGGACGGAACACCGGGGAGCTGTTTTTT
CASSARGRNTGELFF
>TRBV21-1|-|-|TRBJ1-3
TGTGCCAGCAGAAAGCAAAGAGGGGGGTTCTATGGAAACACCATATATTTT
CASRKQRGGFYGNTIYF
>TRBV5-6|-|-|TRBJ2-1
TGTGCCAGCAGCCTCCACCCTTATCTGTTTCGCTCCTACAATGAGCAGTTCTTC
CASSLHPYLFRSYNEQFF
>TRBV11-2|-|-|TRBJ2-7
TGTGCCAGCAGCCCGGCCAGGGACTACGAGCAGTACTTC
CASSPARDYEQYF
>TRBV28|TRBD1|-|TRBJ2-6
TGTGCCAGCATCAACAGGGGGCGGCCCTCTGGGGCCAACGTCCTGACTTTC
CASINRGRPSGANVLTF
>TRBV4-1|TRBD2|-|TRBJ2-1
TGCGCCAGCAGCTTGACTAGCGGGAAAAATGAGCAGTTCTTC
CASSLTSGKNEQFF
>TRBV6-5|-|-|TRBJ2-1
TGTGCCAGCAGTTACTCGCAGGGTACGGGCAATGAGCAGTTCTTC
CASSYSQGTGNEQFF
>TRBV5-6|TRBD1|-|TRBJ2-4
TGTGCCAGCAGCTTGGAAGCGACAGGGGTCGGATTAGCCAAAAACATTCAGTACTTC
CASSLEATGVGLAKNIQYF
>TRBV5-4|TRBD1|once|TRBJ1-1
TGTGCCAGCAGCCCGGGACAGCTGGGCGGGGGGGCTTTCTTT
CASSPGQLGGGAFF
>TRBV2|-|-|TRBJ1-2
TGTGCCAGCAGTGGAAGCAGGGACGGCTACACCTTC
CASSGSRDGYTF